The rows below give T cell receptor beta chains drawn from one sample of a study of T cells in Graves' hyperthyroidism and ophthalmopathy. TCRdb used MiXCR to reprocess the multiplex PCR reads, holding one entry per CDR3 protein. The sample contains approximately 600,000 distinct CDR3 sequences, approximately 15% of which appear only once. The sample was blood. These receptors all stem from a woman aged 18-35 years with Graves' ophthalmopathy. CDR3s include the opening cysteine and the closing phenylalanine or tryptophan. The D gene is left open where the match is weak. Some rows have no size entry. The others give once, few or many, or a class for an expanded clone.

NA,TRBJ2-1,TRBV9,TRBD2,TGTGCCAGCAGCATCCAGCGGGAGGGTCTCAATGAGCAGTTCTTC,CASSIQREGLNEQFF
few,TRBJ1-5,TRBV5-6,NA,TGTGCCCATGGGAAGTATAGCAATCAGCCCCAGCATTTT,CAHGKYSNQPQHF
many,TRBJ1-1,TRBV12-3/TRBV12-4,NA,TGTGCCAGCAGCCCCCCGGGGGCCGAGAACACTGAAGCTTTCTTT,CASSPPGAENTEAFF
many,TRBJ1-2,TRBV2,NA,TGTGCCAGCAAGTTTAGGTGGAGGGGGGCGGTCGACTATGGCTACACCTTC,CASKFRWRGAVDYGYTF
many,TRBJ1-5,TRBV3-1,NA,TGTGCCAGCAGCCAAGGGGTCCCTAGCAATCAGCCCCAGCATTTT,CASSQGVPSNQPQHF
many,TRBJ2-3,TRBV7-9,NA,TGTGCCAGCAGCTCATTGGGGCGGTCACCCACAGATACGCAGTATTTT,CASSSLGRSPTDTQYF
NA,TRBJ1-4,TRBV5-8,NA,TGTGCCAGCAGTACCGGACGGCTCATTAATGAAAAACTGTTTTTT,CASSTGRLINEKLFF
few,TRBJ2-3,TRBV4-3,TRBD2,TGCGCCAGCAGCCAAGACGGACTAGCGGGAGGGCCGGGAAGCACAGATACGCAGTATTTT,CASSQDGLAGGPGSTDTQYF
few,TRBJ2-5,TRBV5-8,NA,TGTGCCAGCAGCTTGGGATTTGGCAGCCAAGAGACCCAGTACTTC,CASSLGFGSQETQYF
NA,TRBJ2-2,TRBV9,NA,TGTGCCAGCAGCGTAGGGTCCCGGAACACCGGGGAGCTGTTTTTT,CASSVGSRNTGELFF
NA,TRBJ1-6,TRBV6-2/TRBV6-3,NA,TGTGCCAGCAGTTACTCGTTCTGGGACTCACCCCTCCACTTT,CASSYSFWDSPLHF
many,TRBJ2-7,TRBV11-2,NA,TGTGCCAGCGCTTGGAGCGCCTCCTACGAGCAGTACTTC,CASAWSASYEQYF
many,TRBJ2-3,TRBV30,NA,TGTGCCGCGCACCCCCCGAGTGGGACAGATACGCAGTATTTT,CAAHPPSGTDTQYF
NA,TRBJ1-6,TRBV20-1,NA,TGCAGTGCTAGGTCAAGTGAGGGTTCACCCCTCCACTTT,CSARSSEGSPLHF
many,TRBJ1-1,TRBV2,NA,TGTGCCAGCAGTGAAGCGAGGGGACGGGGCACTGAAGCTTTCTTT,CASSEARGRGTEAFF
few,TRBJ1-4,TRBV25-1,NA,TGTGCCAGCAGTGAAGGAAGGGAAAAACTGTTTTTT,CASSEGREKLFF
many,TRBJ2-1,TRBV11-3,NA,TGTGCCAGCAGCTTACGGGATGAGCAGTTCTTC,CASSLRDEQFF
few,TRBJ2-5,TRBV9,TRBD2,TGTGCCAGCAGCGAGAGACTAGCGGGAAAGGGAGAGACCCAGTACTTC,CASSERLAGKGETQYF
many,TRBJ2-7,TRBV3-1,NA,TGTGCCAGCAGCCTAACGGGAGAGCAGTACTTC,CASSLTGEQYF
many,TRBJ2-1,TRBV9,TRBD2,TGTGCCAGCAGCGTAGGCGGGAGTGTCTACAATGAGCAGTTCTTC,CASSVGGSVYNEQFF
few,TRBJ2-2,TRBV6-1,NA,TGTGCCAGCAGGGACGGACCCCAGTCGGGGGAGCTGTTTTTT,CASRDGPQSGELFF
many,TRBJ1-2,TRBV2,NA,TGTGCCAGCAGTGGGGCCGGGATCTACTATGGCTACACCTTC,CASSGAGIYYGYTF
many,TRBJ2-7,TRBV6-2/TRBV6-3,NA,TGTGCCAGCAGTTACTGTCGTCACTCCTACGAGCAGTACTTC,CASSYCRHSYEQYF
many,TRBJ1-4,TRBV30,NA,TGTGCCTGGAAGGGTGCAGGAGCGCATGAAAAACTGTTTTTT,CAWKGAGAHEKLFF
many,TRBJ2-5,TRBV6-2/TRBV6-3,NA,TGTGCCAGCAGTTCGGCGCTCATTCAAGAGACCCAGTACTTC,CASSSALIQETQYF
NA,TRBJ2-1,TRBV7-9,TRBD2,TGTGCCAGCAGCTTAGCTGGAGCGGGAGAACTCATCAATGAGCAGTTCTTC,CASSLAGAGELINEQFF
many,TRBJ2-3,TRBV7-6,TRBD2,TGTGCCAGCAGCTTAGAATCGGCGGGAGTTGCAGATACGCAGTATTTT,CASSLESAGVADTQYF
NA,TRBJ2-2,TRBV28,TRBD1,TGTGCCAGCAGGCGGTTTTTGGACAGGGCAGGCGGGGAGCTGTTTTTT,CASRRFLDRAGGELFF
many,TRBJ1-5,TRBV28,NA,TGTGCCAGCAGTTTAAGTATTCTGCGGGGTGACCCTCGCAATCAGCCCCAGCATTTT,CASSLSILRGDPRNQPQHF
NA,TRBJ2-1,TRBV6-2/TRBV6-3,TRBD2,TGTGCCAGCAGATCGATAGCGGGAGATACCTACAATGAGCAGTTCTTC,CASRSIAGDTYNEQFF
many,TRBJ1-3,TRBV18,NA,TGTGCCAGCTCACCAGAGGGAAACTCTGGAAACACCATATATTTT,CASSPEGNSGNTIYF
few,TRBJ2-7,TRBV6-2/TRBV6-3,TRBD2,TGTGCCAGCAGTCACCCTCCAGTGGCTAGCGGGGTCTACGAGCAGTACTTC,CASSHPPVASGVYEQYF
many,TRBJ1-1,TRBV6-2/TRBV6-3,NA,TGTGCCAGCAGCACGATGCGTTCGGGCGCCGGCACTGAAGCTTTCTTT,CASSTMRSGAGTEAFF
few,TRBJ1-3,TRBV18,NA,TGTGCCAGCTCACCAGGTGCCGGGACTGGAAACACCATATATTTT,CASSPGAGTGNTIYF
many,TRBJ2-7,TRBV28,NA,TGTGCCAGCGGGGGACACGAGCAGTACTTC,CASGGHEQYF
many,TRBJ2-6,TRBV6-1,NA,TGTGCCAGCAGTCCCTACGGGGCTATGGACGGTGCGGGGGCCAACGTCCTGACTTTC,CASSPYGAMDGAGANVLTF
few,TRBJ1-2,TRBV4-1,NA,TGCGCCAGCAGCCCAGGGCCGGGACAAGGTCATATGGGCTATGGCTACACCTTC,CASSPGPGQGHMGYGYTF
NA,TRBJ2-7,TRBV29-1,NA,TGCAGCGTTTGTCCCGGGACTGTCTCCTACGAGCAGTACTTC,CSVCPGTVSYEQYF
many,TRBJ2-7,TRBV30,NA,TGTGCCTGGAGTGCCATTCCAGATTCCTACGAGCAGTACTTC,CAWSAIPDSYEQYF
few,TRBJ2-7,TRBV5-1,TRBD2,TGCGCCAGCAGCTTGGCCGGGCGGGGGTCGGAGCAGTACTTC,CASSLAGRGSEQYF
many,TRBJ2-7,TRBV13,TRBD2,TGTGCCAGCAGCTCGGGGACTAGTGTCGCCTACGAGCAGTACTTC,CASSSGTSVAYEQYF
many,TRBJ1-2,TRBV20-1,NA,TGCAGTGCTAGGTGGGACCGGGGGAGTGTTGGCTACACCTTC,CSARWDRGSVGYTF
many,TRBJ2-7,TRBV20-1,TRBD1,TGCAGTGCTAGAGCAACCGGGACAGGGGTCCCCGAGCAGTACTTC,CSARATGTGVPEQYF
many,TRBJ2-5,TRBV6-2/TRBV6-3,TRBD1,TGTGCCAGCAGTTACTCGGGACAGGGCTCGTACCAAGAGACCCAGTACTTC,CASSYSGQGSYQETQYF
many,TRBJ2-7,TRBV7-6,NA,TGTGCCAGCAGCACCAGGGCAGGGACCGCTAACGAGCAGTACTTC,CASSTRAGTANEQYF
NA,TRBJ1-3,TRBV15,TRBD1,TGTGCCACCCACGGGACAGGCTTCTCTGGAAACACCATATATTTT,CATHGTGFSGNTIYF
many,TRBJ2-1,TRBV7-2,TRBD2,TGTGCCAGCAGCTCTACTAGCGGAGGTGGGAATGAGCAGTTCTTC,CASSSTSGGGNEQFF
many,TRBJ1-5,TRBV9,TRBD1,TGTGCCAGCAGCGTAGGGGACAGAGATCAGCCCCAGCATTTT,CASSVGDRDQPQHF
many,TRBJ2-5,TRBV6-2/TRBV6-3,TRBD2,TGTGCCAGCAGAGCACTCGGGACTATCCAAGAGACCCAGTACTTC,CASRALGTIQETQYF
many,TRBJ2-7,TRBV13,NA,TGTGCCAGCAGCTTAGGATCGGGGCCTCAGAGCGAGCAGTACTTC,CASSLGSGPQSEQYF
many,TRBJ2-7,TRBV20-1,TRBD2,TGCAGTGCGGGGAGCGGGGGCGGTTCGTACGAGCAGTACTTC,CSAGSGGGSYEQYF
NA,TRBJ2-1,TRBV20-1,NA,TGCAGTGCTAGAGAACATCGGGACCGACGGAGAAATGAGCAGTTCTTC,CSAREHRDRRRNEQFF
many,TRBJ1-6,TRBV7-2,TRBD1,TGTGCCAGCAGCTACTCACAGGGGGCACCCCTCCACTTT,CASSYSQGAPLHF
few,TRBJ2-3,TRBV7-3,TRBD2,TGTGCCAGCAGCTTAGAGGGAAGTGCGGGAGGGCCGGCAGATACGCAGTATTTT,CASSLEGSAGGPADTQYF